This entry features one T cell receptor (beta chain) sequence. Its antigen has not been determined. Base qualities are not provided; no much larger clone lies one nucleotide away. These data are taken from a study of identical twins (dated by TCRdb to between 2015 and 2016). About the study as a whole: To test whether fetal clonotypes persist, this study deep-sequenced TCR alpha and beta repertoires from monozygotic twins, from unrelated adults of various ages, and from cord blood. Replicate twin experiments were performed at different times using different library preparation protocols to rule out contamination.

The method was 5' RACE. Instrument on record: Illumina HiSeq 2000. A universal primer binding site was added through template switching, and the final cDNA carried a unique molecular identifier so that TCR cDNA molecules could be counted accurately. Specific primers in the conserved constant-segment region were used to synthesize first-strand cDNA for the TCR alpha and beta chains. To control for contamination, each cDNA library was double barcoded with a SMART-Mk sample barcode plus Illumina barcodes. TruSeq adapter sequences and Illumina sample barcodes were added in two successive PCR steps. Sequencing of the TCR alpha and beta cDNA libraries was done on the Illumina HiSeq platform using custom primers. The study's processing was this. MiGEC was used to process raw reads and extract unique molecular identifiers, and MiXCR was used to find CDR3 positions. For each individual, recombination models were inferred using an EM algorithm with the repgenHMM and IGoR tools. The analysis of shared clonotypes was done with the tcR package in R, with sharing normalized by the product of cloneset sizes. To study raw recombination free of thymic and clonal selection effects, out-of-frame nonproductive sequences were analyzed. The public reads were quality trimmed at Q25 with fastp and then assembled into clones with MiXCR by TCRdb, keeping productive beta chains. Every CDR3 protein is listed once, alongside the most common genes and DNA of its rows. These V and J calls are TCRdb output, not the study's own analysis. The table for this sample lists 1.5 million or so distinct CDR3 sequences; roughly a third of them were counted only once. The ten largest clones add up to 0.27% of the sample.

Only healthy Caucasian donors were included. There are 15 amino acids in the CDR3, from cysteine to phenylalanine inclusive. The entry retains the CDR3 DNA only, 45 bases that are in frame from base 1. The germline V gene supplies CDR1 MDHEN and CDR2 SYDVKM. V is pruned by 8 bases and J by 6 bases, leaving 4 bases of the junction without a gene match. Overall results and qualifications from the work: Excess twin sharing in beta out-of-frame sequences was weaker because fewer shared sequences lowered the signal-to-noise ratio. Invariant T cells such as MAIT and iNKT could partly confound zero-insertion analyses, although diverse VJ usage argued against such confounding for most clonotypes. Compared with coincidental sharing between unrelated individuals, out-of-frame TCR alpha sequences shared between twins showed an excess of sequences with low generation probability. In monozygotic twins, recombination models systematically underestimated out-of-frame TCR alpha sharing, but the models matched the sharing seen between unrelated individuals. Because the same donors could not be followed over many years, conclusions were based on cross-sectional statistical analysis. Abundant cord blood beta clonotypes had fewer insertions, young adult naive repertoires showed a similar but weaker trend, and memory repertoires showed no such trend.

This TCR derives from a newborn girl in good health. The rearrangement combines TRBV28 with TRBJ2-2; 15 central nucleotides agree with TRBD2. Sample: cord blood. The bases read TGTGCCAGCTTAGGGACTAGCGGGAGGCCCGGGGAGCTGTTTTTT. The encoded protein is CASLGTSGRPGELFF.